This record looks at one TCR beta chain sequence and its context. The antigen is undetermined. The data derive from a study of shared clonotypes between healthy human individuals. Study results and limitations: Naive CD4 clonotypes were shared across several donors at 4.5% to 6%.

Every donor, a Caucasian adult, lived in Nashville, Tennessee. Germline CDR1 and CDR2: SGHRS and YFSETQ. V shed 4 bases and J 7 bases; nucleotides not matched to a gene: 7. This CDR3 is 15 amino acids long. Authors' data handling: ImmunoSEQ supplied junction-only sequences lacking quality scores, so filtering was different. TCRdb's copy holds only in-frame clones and misses some; the assay was immunoSEQ multiplex PCR. That table is the source of V, J and clone size, and D and trimming were worked out from the DNA. The sample holds about 2 million clones; roughly 95% are singletons and the top ten take roughly 0.13%.

Sequences were obtained from naive CD4+ T cells sorted from blood. Subset described: CD45RA+ positively selected. This TCR was recovered from a man aged 18 to 29 in good health. The genes are TRBV5-1 and TRBJ1-6, with TRBD1 matching 8 bases. CDR3 amino acids: CASSPRTGTNSPLHF. In DNA form, the CDR3 reads TGCGCCAGCAGCCCTAGGACAGGGACGAATTCACCCCTCCACTTT.